The next 11 T cell receptor beta chains were all read from a single sample in a study of cytomegalovirus exposure and HLA in healthy donors. It was with 60 Vbeta and 13 Jbeta primers that the PCR ran. Profiled with immunoSEQ multiplex PCR; TCRdb holds only in-frame clones, not every one. The sample records roughly 150,000 clones, roughly four fifths being singletons. The sample was PBMCs. The receptor source for this set is a man between 40 and 49 years old in good health and CMV-seronegative.

V and J are TRBV28 and TRBJ2-1, with 11 nucleotides matching TRBD2. The germline V gene has CDR1 MDHEN and CDR2 SYDVKM. V gave up 5 bases and J gave up 9 bases; unmatched junction bases: 9. The CDR3 spans 15 residues. As DNA, the CDR3 is TGTGCCAGCAGTGTCGGGACTAGCGGTGTCGGTGAGCAGTTCTTC. This encodes CASSVGTSGVGEQFF. Full variable domain (outside the CDR3, taken from reference TRBV28 and TRBJ2-1): DVKVTQSSRYLVKRTGEKVFLECVQDMDHENMFWYRQDPGLGLRLIYFSYDVKMKEKGDIPEGYSVSREKKERFSLILESASTNQTSMYLCASSVGTSGVGEQFFGPGTRLTVL.

The rearrangement links TRBV7-2 to TRBJ2-1; the match to TRBD2 covers 8 bases. V shed 5 bases and J 1 base; nucleotides not matched to a gene: 4. Looked up from germline, CDR1 is SGHTA and CDR2 is FQGNSA. CDR3 size: 15 residues. CDR3 bases: TGTGCCAGCAGCCGAACTAGCGGTTCCTACAATGAGCAGTTCTTC. Translated: CASSRTSGSYNEQFF.

The V call is TRBV29-1, the J call TRBJ2-1; no reliable D call. V shed 4 bases and J shed 0 bases, with 4 bases lying between them. There are 12 residues in the CDR3. The V gene's germline CDR1 is SQVTM and CDR2 ANQGSEA. DNA of the CDR3: TGCAGCGTTGGTAGCTCCTACAATGAGCAGTTCTTC. It is translated as CSVGSSYNEQFF.

The count of this clone is one. The chain has TRBV5-1 and TRBJ2-3; weak D call: TRBD2 (6 bases). With 0 bases removed from V and 1 base from J, the gap between germline ends came to 9 bases. CDR1 and CDR2 (germline): SGHRS, YFSETQ. There are 15 residues in the CDR3. In nucleotides, the CDR3 is TGCGCCAGCAGCTTGGTGCCTAGCGGCACAGATACGCAGTATTTT. Translating gives CASSLVPSGTDTQYF.

This clone was observed once. This rearrangement joins TRBV6-6 to TRBJ2-1, with 7 bases identical to TRBD1. This CDR3 has 13 residues. Per the germline V gene, CDR1 is MNHNY and CDR2 is SVGAGI (reference sequence). Trimming removed 6 bases from V and 6 bases from J; junction bases left unmatched: 5. Written as DNA, the CDR3 is TGTGCCAGCAGGCTCCGGGACAGCAATGAGCAGTTCTTC. Translation: CASRLRDSNEQFF.

This clone came up a few times. The chain carries TRBV6-5 and TRBJ1-1; TRBD1 aligns across 7 bases. CDR1 is MNHEY, CDR2 SVGAGI, per germline. Trimming at V came to 4 bases and at J to 4 bases, leaving 6 bases not matched to a gene. The CDR3 has 14 residues. As DNA, the CDR3 is TGTGCCAGCAGTTCTTACAGGGGTCGCACTGAAGCTTTCTTT. It yields the protein CASSSYRGRTEAFF.

V and J are TRBV18 and TRBJ2-1; 9 bases line up with TRBD1. The CDR3 loop spans 15 amino acids. The junction had 5 bases not matched to a gene; V was cut back by 1 base and J by 7 bases. CDR1 is KGHSH and CDR2 is LQKENI in the germline V gene. The CDR3 DNA is TGTGCCAGCTCACCACTCGGACAGGGGACGAATGAGCAGTTCTTC. This codes for CASSPLGQGTNEQFF.

This clone was observed a handful of times. The chain recombines TRBV28 with TRBJ2-7; D possibly corresponds to TRBD1 (6 bases). The length of the CDR3 is 13 residues. Germline assignment: CDR1 MDHEN and CDR2 SYDVKM. Trimming took 6 bases from V and 4 from J, leaving 13 bases between them. The CDR3 DNA reads as TGTGCCAGCAGCCTACAGGGCGGGTACGAGCAGTACGTC. It codes for CASSLQGGYEQYV.

In its sample, this clone was seen a few times. The chain links TRBV20-1 to TRBJ1-1; D gene ambiguous. The germline gives CDR1 DFQATT, CDR2 SNEGSKA (reference sequence). CDR3 length: 11 residues. Trimming left V 3 bases short and J 6 bases short, with 8 bases between. CDR3 loop: CSASREAEAFF. For the CDR3, the DNA is TGCAGTGCTAGCCGTGAGGCTGAAGCTTTCTTT.

This clone has only a few counts. The V call is TRBV11-3, the J call TRBJ1-1; D might be TRBD1 (5 bases). There are 13 residues in the CDR3. Trimming removed 4 bases from V and 1 base from J, with 7 bases in between. The V gene's germline CDR1 is SGHNT and CDR2 YENEEA. The CDR3 protein is CASSSGQNTEAFF. In nucleotides, the CDR3 is TGTGCCAGCAGCTCAGGACAGAACACTGAAGCTTTCTTT.

This chain joins TRBV11-2 and TRBJ2-1; 11 bases agree with TRBD2. Trimming took 5 bases from V and 9 from J; bases not matched to a gene: 6. This CDR3 comprises 14 residues. The germline CDR1 and CDR2 sequences are SGHAT and FQNNGV. Here the CDR3 reads CASSPLAGEAEQFF. DNA of the CDR3: TGTGCCAGCAGCCCACTAGCGGGAGAAGCTGAGCAGTTCTTC. Full variable domain (outside the CDR3, taken from reference TRBV11-2 and TRBJ2-1): EAGVAQSPRYKIIEKRQSVAFWCNPISGHATLYWYQQILGQGPKLLIQFQNNGVVDDSQLPKDRFSAERLKGVDSTLKIQPAKLEDSAVYLCASSPLAGEAEQFFGPGTRLTVL.